The rows below give T cell receptor beta chains drawn from one sample of a study of CD8 T cells in Susac syndrome. TCRdb re-called the immunoSEQ multiplex PCR reads with MiXCR, one entry per CDR3 protein. Found here are about 210,000 distinct CDR3 sequences, about 95% of them singletons; the top ten hold 0.08% to 0.095%. Sample: CD4+ T cells from PBMCs. These receptors were obtained from a human donor with multiple sclerosis. The conserved cysteine and the conserved F or W are not part of the CDR3 here. Fields, in order: J gene, V gene, CDR3 protein.

TRBJ2-1,TRBV29-1,SVEALTSGYNEQF
TRBJ1-1,TRBV28,ASRPPTGENTEAF
TRBJ2-1,TRBV5-6,ASNSPLQF
TRBJ1-2,TRBV12-3/TRBV12-4,ASSRGIYGYT
TRBJ1-1,TRBV29-1,SVDDRVTNTEAF
TRBJ2-1,TRBV5-6,ASSFQRWGRNEQF
TRBJ2-7,TRBV2,ASSEAIGFEQY
TRBJ2-4,TRBV15,ATRGGRSSQNIQY
TRBJ2-5,TRBV30,AWSVGTSGETQY
TRBJ1-1,TRBV5-1,ASSLGGPGNTEAF
TRBJ2-1,TRBV28,ASTARVGEQF
TRBJ2-1,TRBV29-1,SVPGTADYNEQF
TRBJ2-7,TRBV5-1,ASSLRDREYEQY
TRBJ2-3,TRBV7-2,ASSPGLITDTQY
TRBJ1-2,TRBV30,AWSAGTGGAYGYT
TRBJ2-7,TRBV9,ASSAQTGLSYEQY
TRBJ2-6,TRBV20-1,SARVPFTLSGANVLT
TRBJ2-3,TRBV28,ASSFSGFQYTQY
TRBJ2-7,TRBV20-1,SARDPGQGNYEQY
TRBJ1-2,TRBV6-5,ASSYPGQGRGNYGYT
TRBJ2-5,TRBV3-1,ASSQVVPARETQY
TRBJ2-5,TRBV30,AWSRQGETQY
TRBJ2-7,TRBV9,ASSVASGSGYEQY
TRBJ1-2,TRBV20-1,SARARGRNGYT
TRBJ2-1,TRBV4-1,ASSQPGTGDYNEQF
TRBJ2-3,TRBV3-1,ASSQGLITDTQY
TRBJ1-4,TRBV30,AWTGTGEKLF
TRBJ2-5,TRBV20-1,SASMAPGETQY
TRBJ2-7,TRBV20-1,SARDVRARGEQY
TRBJ1-2,TRBV15,ATSREGQKFGYT
TRBJ2-5,TRBV3-1,ASSPGGPETQY
TRBJ2-5,TRBV23-1,ASTRGGQGDWEETQY
TRBJ1-5,TRBV2,ASGRGGNQPQH
TRBJ1-1,TRBV29-1,SVFGRDSTEAF
TRBJ1-5,TRBV27,ASSFHPGHNQPQH
TRBJ2-1,TRBV3-1,ASSQVGPGNEQF
TRBJ1-5,TRBV3-1,ASSPTANQPQH
TRBJ2-7,TRBV29-1,SVASGGTYEQY
TRBJ2-5,TRBV25-1,ASSEYQEETQY
TRBJ2-1,TRBV5-1,ASSPISSGLPINNEQF
TRBJ1-1,TRBV20-1,SARDVTGGTEAF
TRBJ2-1,TRBV20-1,SAGIPSGMGYNEQF
TRBJ2-7,TRBV4-2,ASSQVGDYEQY
TRBJ2-1,TRBV29-1,SVVAGGKQANEQF
TRBJ2-5,TRBV7-9,ASSLAVRVGETQY
TRBJ1-1,TRBV20-1,SAVDRRNTEAF